This is a list of T cell receptor beta chains from one sample in a study of graft-versus-host responses after intestinal transplantation. Produced via immunoSEQ multiplex PCR; TCRdb's table is partial and in-frame only. Among some 45,000 clones listed, roughly nine tenths were seen once. Sequencing used PBMCs, obtained 524 days after transplant. The source is a human patient who received an intestinal transplant, so some T cells may come from the graft donor. Each CDR3 is given with its conserved first and last residue. The order of the fields is D gene, J gene, V gene, clone size, CDR3 protein, CDR3 DNA. A D gene is named only where the DNA matches it firmly. Rows give clone size only sometimes, using once, few, many, or a class for an expanded clone.

>TRBD2|TRBJ2-1|TRBV27|.
CASSRYLAGGPDEQFF
TGTGCCAGCAGTCGATATCTAGCGGGAGGGCCCGATGAGCAGTTCTTC
>TRBD1|TRBJ2-7|TRBV18|.
CASSPIQGADEQYF
TGTGCCAGCTCACCAATCCAGGGGGCCGACGAGCAGTACTTC
>TRBD2|TRBJ2-5|TRBV11-1|.
CASSSLAGVKETQYF
TGTGCCAGCAGCTCTCTAGCGGGAGTTAAAGAGACCCAGTACTTC
>.|TRBJ2-5|TRBV10-3|.
CAISEFADSQQETQYF
TGTGCCATCAGTGAGTTCGCCGACAGTCAACAAGAGACCCAGTACTTC
>.|TRBJ2-7|TRBV5-4|.
CASSFQRSPYEQYF
TGTGCCAGCAGCTTCCAACGGTCTCCCTACGAGCAGTACTTC
>TRBD2|TRBJ2-3|TRBV9|.
CASSVTSGTDTQYF
TGTGCCAGCAGCGTGACTAGCGGGACCGATACGCAGTATTTT
>TRBD2|TRBJ2-4|TRBV10-3|.
CAISPREGLAKNIQYF
TGTGCCATCAGCCCGAGGGAGGGGTTAGCCAAAAACATTCAGTACTTC
>.|TRBJ1-1|TRBV20-1|.
CSARFTEAFF
TGCAGTGCTAGATTTACAGAAGCTTTCTTT
>.|TRBJ1-2|TRBV5-6|once
CASSLSGRGYGYTF
TGTGCCAGCAGCTTGTCAGGGAGGGGTTATGGCTACACCTTC
>.|TRBJ1-2|TRBV30|.
CAWSVLGGGYGYTF
TGTGCCTGGAGTGTACTAGGGGGTGGGTATGGCTACACCTTC
>.|TRBJ2-1|TRBV7-3|.
CASSLGGRREDEQFF
TGTGCCAGCAGTCTAGGAGGACGGAGGGAAGATGAGCAGTTCTTC
>.|TRBJ1-4|TRBV28|.
CASRRENEKLFF
TGTGCCAGCCGAAGGGAAAATGAAAAACTGTTTTTT
>TRBD2|TRBJ2-1|TRBV13|.
CASSQNLAGPGHNEQFF
TGTGCCAGCAGCCAAAACTTAGCGGGACCGGGGCACAATGAGCAGTTCTTC
>TRBD1|TRBJ2-2|TRBV19|.
CASSPRTGITGELFF
TGTGCCAGTAGTCCCCGGACAGGGATCACCGGGGAGCTGTTTTTT
>TRBD2|TRBJ2-1|TRBV27|once
CASSSRARGADNEQFF
TGTGCCAGCAGTTCCCGAGCGCGGGGGGCCGACAATGAGCAGTTCTTC
>.|TRBJ2-7|TRBV19|once
CASSKGHEQYF
TGTGCCAGTAGTAAGGGCCACGAGCAGTACTTC
>.|TRBJ1-4|TRBV4-3|.
CASSQDYSRALNEKLFF
TGCGCCAGCAGCCAAGACTATTCTAGGGCCCTAAATGAAAAACTGTTTTTT
>.|TRBJ2-3|TRBV19|.
CASSNVPDTQYF
TGTGCCAGTAGTAATGTCCCAGATACGCAGTATTTT
>.|TRBJ2-2|TRBV4-3|.
CASSHSGRSTGELFF
TGCGCCAGCAGCCATTCCGGGAGAAGCACCGGGGAGCTGTTTTTT
>.|TRBJ2-1|TRBV25-1|.
CASSESGRVYNEQFF
TGTGCCAGCAGTGAATCAGGGAGAGTCTACAATGAGCAGTTCTTC
>.|TRBJ1-1|TRBV6-5|once
CASSYSETRSTEAFF
TGTGCCAGCAGTTACAGTGAGACAAGGTCCACTGAAGCTTTCTTT
>.|TRBJ2-1|TRBV28|.
CASSWDKTPYNEQFF
TGTGCCAGCAGCTGGGACAAGACACCCTACAATGAGCAGTTCTTC
>.|TRBJ1-2|TRBV29-1|.
CSARQGDYGYTF
TGCAGCGCTCGGCAGGGAGACTATGGCTACACCTTC
>TRBD1|TRBJ2-7|TRBV27|.
CASSLGTGVGEQYF
TGTGCCAGCAGTCTGGGGACAGGGGTAGGCGAGCAGTACTTC
>.|TRBJ2-7|TRBV6-5|.
CASSTGDWEQYF
TGTGCCAGCAGTACCGGGGACTGGGAGCAGTACTTC
>TRBD2|TRBJ2-7|TRBV27|.
CASSFLTSGRPHYEQYF
TGTGCCAGCAGTTTTCTGACTAGCGGGAGGCCCCATTACGAGCAGTACTTC
>.|TRBJ2-1|TRBV4-2|.
CASSQDRGSSYNEQFF
TGTGCCAGCAGCCAAGATCGAGGATCCTCCTACAATGAGCAGTTCTTC
>TRBD1|TRBJ1-6|TRBV28|.
CASSFLTGANSPLHF
TGTGCCAGCAGTTTCTTGACAGGGGCAAATTCACCCCTCCACTTT
>.|TRBJ1-3|TRBV19|.
CASSNGPGNTIYF
TGTGCCAGTTCAAATGGACCTGGAAACACCATATATTTT
>TRBD1|TRBJ2-3|TRBV5-1|.
CASSWVGSGQTNTDTQYF
TGCGCCAGCAGCTGGGTCGGCTCGGGACAGACTAACACAGATACGCAGTATTTT
>TRBD2|TRBJ2-3|TRBV7-9|.
CASRSWLAGTDTQYF
TGTGCCAGCCGAAGCTGGCTAGCGGGAACAGATACGCAGTATTTT
>.|TRBJ1-3|TRBV10-3|.
CAITSSSGNTIYF
TGTGCCATCACCTCGTCCTCTGGAAACACCATATATTTT
>.|TRBJ1-2|TRBV19|.
CASKRENYGYTF
TGTGCCAGTAAGAGAGAGAACTATGGCTACACCTTC
>.|TRBJ1-1|TRBV11-1|.
CASSLGLGGLAEAFF
TGTGCCAGCAGCTTGGGGTTGGGGGGGCTCGCTGAAGCTTTCTTT
>TRBD1|TRBJ2-7|TRBV4-1|.
CASSQTGQGEQYF
TGCGCCAGCAGCCAAACCGGACAGGGCGAGCAGTACTTC
>.|TRBJ2-3|TRBV5-1|.
CASSWASRADTQYF
TGCGCCAGCAGCTGGGCTAGCCGAGCAGATACGCAGTATTTT
>.|TRBJ2-7|TRBV11-2|.
CASSFRSSQWSSYEQYF
TGTGCCAGCAGCTTTCGAAGCAGTCAGTGGAGCTCCTACGAGCAGTACTTC
>TRBD1|TRBJ2-5|TRBV5-4|.
CASSLGLRDRGRETQYF
TGTGCCAGCAGCTTGGGTCTTCGGGACAGGGGGCGGGAGACCCAGTACTTC
>.|TRBJ2-1|TRBV4-1|.
CASSQVLGDEQFF
TGCGCCAGCAGCCAAGTTTTAGGTGATGAGCAGTTCTTC
>.|TRBJ2-1|TRBV9|.
CASSPGRGSSYNEQFF
TGTGCCAGCAGCCCAGGGCGGGGAAGCTCCTACAATGAGCAGTTCTTC
>TRBD1|TRBJ1-4|TRBV7-9|once
CASSLPTLTGGTTNEKLFF
TGTGCCAGCAGCCTCCCCACACTGACAGGGGGCACAACTAATGAAAAACTGTTTTTT
>.|TRBJ2-4|TRBV11-3|few
CASSLGLGSNIQYF
TGTGCCAGCAGCTTAGGGCTAGGCTCAAACATTCAGTACTTC
>.|TRBJ2-7|TRBV7-2|.
CASSLAGRLYF
TGTGCCAGCAGCTTAGCGGGGAGGCTGTACTTC
>.|TRBJ1-1|TRBV6-5|few
CASSSPQRNTEAFF
TGTGCCAGCAGTTCGCCACAGAGGAACACTGAAGCTTTCTTT
>TRBD1|TRBJ1-3|TRBV18|.
CASSDDRVAGNTIYF
TGTGCCAGCTCAGACGACAGGGTAGCTGGAAACACCATATATTTT
>.|TRBJ2-7|TRBV13|.
CASSLGRGLPYEQYF
TGTGCCAGCAGCTTAGGAAGGGGCCTCCCCTACGAGCAGTACTTC
>TRBD1|TRBJ2-7|TRBV6-1|.
CASSTGTEREQYF
TGTGCCAGCAGTACCGGGACAGAGAGGGAGCAGTACTTC
>TRBD1|TRBJ2-1|TRBV6-1|.
CASSAHRGYNEQFF
TGTGCCAGCAGTGCACACAGGGGCTACAATGAGCAGTTCTTC
>.|TRBJ2-7|TRBV6-1|.
CASTPDRAYEQYF
TGTGCCAGCACCCCGGACAGAGCCTACGAGCAGTACTTC
>.|TRBJ1-1|TRBV5-8|.
CASSLEKGTRGGTEAFF
TGTGCCAGCAGCTTGGAAAAGGGCACCCGAGGGGGCACTGAAGCTTTCTTT
>.|TRBJ2-7|TRBV6-1|few
CASRLEQSYEQYF
TGTGCCAGCAGATTGGAGCAGTCGTACGAGCAGTACTTC
>.|TRBJ2-6|TRBV27|.
CASRSVPSGANVLTF
TGTGCCAGCAGGTCAGTACCCTCTGGGGCCAACGTCCTGACTTTC
>TRBD2|TRBJ2-5|TRBV2|.
CASSVTSAAQETQYF
TGTGCCAGCAGTGTAACTAGCGCCGCACAAGAGACCCAGTACTTC
>TRBD1|TRBJ1-4|TRBV30|.
CAWGVGDSSNEKLFF
TGTGCCTGGGGAGTGGGGGACAGTTCTAATGAAAAACTGTTTTTT